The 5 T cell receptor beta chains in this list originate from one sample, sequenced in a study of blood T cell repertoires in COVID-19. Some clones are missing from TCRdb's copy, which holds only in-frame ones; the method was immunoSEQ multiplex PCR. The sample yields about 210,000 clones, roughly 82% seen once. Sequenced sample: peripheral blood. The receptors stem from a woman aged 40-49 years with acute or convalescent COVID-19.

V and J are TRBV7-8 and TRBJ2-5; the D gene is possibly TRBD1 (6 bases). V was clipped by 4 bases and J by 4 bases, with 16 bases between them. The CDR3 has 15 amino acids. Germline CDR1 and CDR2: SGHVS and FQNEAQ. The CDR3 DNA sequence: TGTGCCAGCAGCTCAAAGCTGGGGGCAGGAGAGACCCAGTACTTC. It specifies CASSSKLGAGETQYF.

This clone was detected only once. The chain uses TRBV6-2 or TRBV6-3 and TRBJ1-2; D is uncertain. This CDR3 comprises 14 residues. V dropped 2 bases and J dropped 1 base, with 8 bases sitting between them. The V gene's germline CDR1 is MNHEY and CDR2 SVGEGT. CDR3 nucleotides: TGTGCCAGCAGTTACGCCGAGCTTAACTATGGCTACACCTTC. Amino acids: CASSYAELNYGYTF.

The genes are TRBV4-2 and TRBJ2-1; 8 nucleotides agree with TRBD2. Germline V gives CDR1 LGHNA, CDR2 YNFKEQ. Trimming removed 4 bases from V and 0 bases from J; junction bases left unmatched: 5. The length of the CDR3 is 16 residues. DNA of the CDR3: TGTGCCAGCAGCCCCGTAGCGGGACCCTCCTACAATGAGCAGTTCTTC. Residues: CASSPVAGPSYNEQFF.

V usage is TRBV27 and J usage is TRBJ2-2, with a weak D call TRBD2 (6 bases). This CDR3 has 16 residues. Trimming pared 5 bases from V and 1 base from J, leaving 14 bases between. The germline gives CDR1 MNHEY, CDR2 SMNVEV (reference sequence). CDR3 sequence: CASSLLSGGNTGELFF. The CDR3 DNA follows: TGTGCCAGCAGTCTCCTTAGCGGTGGGAACACCGGGGAGCTGTTTTTT.

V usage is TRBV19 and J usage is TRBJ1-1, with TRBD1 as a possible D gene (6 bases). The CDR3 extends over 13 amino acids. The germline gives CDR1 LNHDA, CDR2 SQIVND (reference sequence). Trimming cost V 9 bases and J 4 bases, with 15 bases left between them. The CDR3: CASQKGGVTEAFF. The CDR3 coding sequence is TGTGCCAGCCAGAAAGGGGGTGTCACTGAAGCTTTCTTT.